Below are 8 T cell receptor beta chains sequenced from a single sample in a study of blood T cell repertoires in COVID-19. The method was immunoSEQ multiplex PCR; TCRdb's version includes in-frame clones alone and lacks a portion of them. Among fewer than 150,000 clones listed, more than 80% were seen once. The sample comprised peripheral blood. Receptor source: an elderly woman with acute or convalescent COVID-19.

The chain uses TRBV7-9 and TRBJ2-2; perhaps TRBD1 as D (5 bases). CDR1 is SEHNR and CDR2 is FQNEAQ in the germline V gene (reference sequence). The CDR3 sequence is 17 residues long. V was trimmed by 1 base and J by 0 bases, leaving 12 bases between them. The CDR3 sequence is CASSLGAGLTNTGELFF. Written as DNA, the CDR3 is TGTGCCAGCAGCTTAGGAGCAGGGTTGACGAACACCGGGGAGCTGTTTTTT.

The rearrangement uses TRBV5-1 and TRBJ1-5, with TRBD1 matching 7 bases. The CDR3 covers 13 residues. Looked up from germline, CDR1 is SGHRS and CDR2 is YFSETQ. J was trimmed by 5 bases and V by 5 bases; bases with no gene match: 4. CDR3 nucleotides: TGCGCCAGCAGAGACAGGGACGATCAGCCCCAGCATTTT. Its protein product is CASRDRDDQPQHF.

The rearrangement joins TRBV7-9 to TRBJ2-7; D is unresolved. The CDR3 extends over 16 amino acids. The V gene's germline CDR1 is SEHNR and CDR2 FQNEAQ (reference sequence). Deletions cut 1 base from V and 0 bases from J, with 13 bases between. CDR3 residues: CASSLGAPYSSYEQYF. The DNA of the CDR3 is TGTGCCAGCAGCTTAGGGGCGCCGTACAGCTCCTACGAGCAGTACTTC.

V and J are TRBV7-9 and TRBJ1-2; D not certain. Germline-derived CDR1 and CDR2 are SEHNR and FQNEAQ (reference sequence). The CDR3 contains 12 residues. V lost 7 bases to trimming and J lost 7 bases, with 13 bases between them. CDR3 amino acids: CASTWEEVGYTF. CDR3 nucleotides: TGTGCCAGCACTTGGGAGGAGGTTGGCTACACCTTC.

The chain is built from TRBV5-1 and TRBJ1-3, with D tentatively TRBD1 (6 bases). The CDR3 sequence is 15 residues long. The germline V gene encodes CDR1 SGHRS and CDR2 YFSETQ. Trimming left V 2 bases short and J 2 bases short, with 11 bases between. The CDR3: CASSFSGTPGNTIYF. The CDR3 nucleotides read TGCGCCAGCAGCTTTTCCGGGACACCTGGAAACACCATATATTTT.

V and J are TRBV30 and TRBJ1-1; TRBD1 might be the D (5 bases). With 4 bases removed from V and 1 base from J, the gap between germline ends came to 13 bases. The length of the CDR3 is 14 residues. The germline CDR1 and CDR2 sequences are GTSNPN and SVGIG (reference sequence). The CDR3 bases are TGTGCCTGGAACTCTCCAGGGCGGAACACTGAAGCTTTCTTT. Amino acids: CAWNSPGRNTEAFF.

V gene TRBV10-2 combines with J gene TRBJ1-1, with D perhaps TRBD1 (6 bases). Looked up from germline, CDR1 is WSHSY and CDR2 is SAAADI. V lost 9 bases and J 0 bases, leaving 11 bases between the germline ends. The CDR3 totals 13 residues. The CDR3 sequence is CASRDTMNTEAFF. The CDR3 nucleotides are TGCGCCAGTCGGGACACAATGAACACTGAAGCTTTCTTT.

The V gene is TRBV7-9, the J gene TRBJ1-6; D not resolved. Germline CDR1 is SEHNR and CDR2 is FQNEAQ (reference sequence). V shed 5 bases and J shed 7 bases, with 15 bases lying between them. The CDR3 is 15 residues long. CDR3 DNA sequence: TGTGCCAGCAGCGACTCGAGGGCGGGGAATTCACCCCTCCACTTT. Translating gives CASSDSRAGNSPLHF.